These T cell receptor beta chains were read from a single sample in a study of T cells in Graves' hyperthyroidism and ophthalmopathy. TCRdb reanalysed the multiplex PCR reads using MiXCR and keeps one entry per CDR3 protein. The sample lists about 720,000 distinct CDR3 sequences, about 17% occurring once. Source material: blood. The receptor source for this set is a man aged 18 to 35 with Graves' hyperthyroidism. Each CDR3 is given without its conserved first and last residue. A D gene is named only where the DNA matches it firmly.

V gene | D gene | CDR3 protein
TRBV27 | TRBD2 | ASSRRTSGRNEQF
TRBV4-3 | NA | ASSQGVGPSYEQY
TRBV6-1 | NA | ASSELRGGETEAF
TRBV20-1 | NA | SATGYYNEQF
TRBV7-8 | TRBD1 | ASRRQGRYEQY
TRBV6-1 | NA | ASPPVRYLADTQY
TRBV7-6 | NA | ASSGLDSYNEQF
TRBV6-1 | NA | ASESGSYNEQF
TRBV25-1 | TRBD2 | ASSESFIAGGGETQY
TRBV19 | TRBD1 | ASSITGGVSGANVLT
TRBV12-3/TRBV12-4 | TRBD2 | ASSQGLAGVVDTQY
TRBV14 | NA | ASSQERIRVEQY
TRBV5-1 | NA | ASSSAGQGEAF
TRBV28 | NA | ASKDGVRETQY
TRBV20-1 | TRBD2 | SASRREASADTQY
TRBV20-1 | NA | SVRDGTGNTIY
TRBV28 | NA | ASTRGRYEQY
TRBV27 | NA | ASSLRRGMNYGPQH
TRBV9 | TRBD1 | ASSATGVGETQY
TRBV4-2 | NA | ASSQGKNTDTQY
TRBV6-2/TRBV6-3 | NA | ASRLDTSNEKLF
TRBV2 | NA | ASSGIGANVLT
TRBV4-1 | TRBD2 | ASSHQPGLAGPYEQY
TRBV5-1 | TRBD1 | ASSLGGTGALQETQY
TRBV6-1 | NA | ASSAQTGTLNTEAF
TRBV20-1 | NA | SVQGYQPQH
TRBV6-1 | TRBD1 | ASSWTGSRETQY
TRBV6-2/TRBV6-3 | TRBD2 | ASSYTAGAPDTQY
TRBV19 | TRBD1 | ASSKRGPGDTQY